These 10 T cell receptor beta chains came from one sample sequenced in a study of blood T cell repertoires in COVID-19. Assay used: immunoSEQ multiplex PCR; TCRdb lists only in-frame clones, some missing. The sample carries about 230,000 clones, approximately 90% recorded once. The sequenced sample consisted of peripheral blood. Every receptor here comes from a man aged 45-60 years with COVID-19, enrolled during active disease.

In its sample, this clone was seen once. V is TRBV5-5 and J is TRBJ2-1, with TRBD2 identical over 12 bases. Germline V gene sequence: CDR1 SGHKS, CDR2 YYEKEE (reference sequence). J was trimmed by 4 bases and V by 1 base; bases with no gene match: 12. The CDR3 spans 19 residues. CDR3 loop: CASSLLHVGLAGGYNEQFF. The CDR3, as DNA: TGTGCCAGCAGCTTGTTACATGTCGGGCTAGCGGGAGGGTACAATGAGCAGTTCTTC.

The chain links TRBV7-2 to TRBJ1-2; no clear D. CDR3 length equals 13 residues. The V end lost 5 bases, the J end lost 7 bases, and 14 bases lay between the germline ends. CDR1 SGHTA and CDR2 FQGNSA come from the germline V gene. The CDR3 region is CASSAAASGGYTF. The CDR3 DNA sequence: TGTGCCAGCAGCGCGGCAGCGAGTGGTGGCTACACCTTC.

The chain has TRBV28 and TRBJ1-5; D is possibly TRBD1 (6 bases). The CDR3 is 15 amino acids. Germline loops: CDR1 MDHEN, CDR2 SYDVKM. Trimming stripped 5 bases from V and 4 bases from J, with 15 bases between. The CDR3 DNA reads as TGTGCCAGCAGTCAACCGGGACACGGAAATCAGCCCCAGCATTTT. Translated: CASSQPGHGNQPQHF.

The chain links TRBV7-6 to TRBJ2-7; 7 bases align to TRBD1. The CDR3 consists of 15 residues. Germline V gives CDR1 SGHVS, CDR2 FNYEAQ. Trimming cost V 5 bases and J 2 bases; bases outside gene matches: 9. CDR3 sequence (DNA): TGTGCCAGCAGCATCAACCACGGACAGGCCTACGAGCAGTACTTC. Translated, it gives CASSINHGQAYEQYF.

This chain connects TRBV6-5 to TRBJ1-5; D is unclear. Germline CDR1 reads MNHEY; CDR2 reads SVGAGI. Trimming removed 1 base from V and 9 bases from J, with 4 bases in between. This CDR3 spans 11 amino acids. The DNA for the CDR3 is TGTGCCAGCAGTTACTTCGGGCCCCAGCATTTT. It specifies CASSYFGPQHF.

This chain connects TRBV9 to TRBJ2-2; TRBD2 aligns across 8 bases. J was trimmed by 7 bases and V by 4 bases; bases with no gene match: 15. Germline V gene data show CDR1 as SGDLS and CDR2 as YYNGEE. The CDR3 extends over 17 amino acids. DNA for the CDR3: TGTGCCAGCAGCTTAACCGGAACTAGCGGAAGTCTCGGGGAGCTGTTTTTT. Protein product: CASSLTGTSGSLGELFF. Based on the CDR3 plus reference TRBV9 and TRBJ2-2, the full variable domain is DSGVTQTPKHLITATGQRVTLRCSPRSGDLSVYWYQQSLDQGLQFLIQYYNGEERAKGNILERFSAQQFPDLHSELNLSSLELGDSALYFCASSLTGTSGSLGELFFGEGSRLTVL.

The J gene is TRBJ1-2, the V gene TRBV12-3 or TRBV12-4; 7 bases fit TRBD1. The CDR3 spans 13 residues. Trimming at V came to 3 bases and at J to 7 bases, leaving 5 bases not matched to a gene. CDR3 in DNA: TGTGCCAGCAGTTTGCGGACAGGAATTGGCTACACCTTC. This sequence encodes CASSLRTGIGYTF.

The CDR3 loop reads CASTLRPGEDWSEQYF. DNA for the CDR3: TGTGCCAGCACCCTCCGTCCGGGGGAGGATTGGAGCGAGCAGTACTTC. This chain links TRBV19 with TRBJ2-7, with D perhaps matching TRBD2 (6 bases). V was trimmed by 9 bases and J by 6 bases, leaving 27 bases between them. CDR1 and CDR2 (germline): LNHDA, SQIVND (reference sequence). The CDR3 totals 16 residues.

The chain employs TRBV19 and TRBJ1-5; D may be TRBD1 (6 bases). Trimming cost V 1 base and J 3 bases, with 13 bases left between them. CDR3 length equals 16 residues. The germline CDR1 and CDR2 sequences are LNHDA and SQIVND (reference sequence). Here the CDR3 reads CASSIVGQGINQPQHF. As DNA, the CDR3 is TGTGCCAGTAGTATAGTCGGGCAGGGGATCAATCAGCCCCAGCATTTT.

The chain has TRBV10-2 and TRBJ2-1; 7 bases are a match to TRBD2. Trimming at V came to 6 bases and at J to 0 bases, leaving 5 bases not matched to a gene. Germline values: CDR1 WSHSY, CDR2 SAAADI. The CDR3 is made up of 15 amino acids. Written as DNA, the CDR3 is TGCGCCAGCAGCAGTCGGGGGGACTCCTACAATGAGCAGTTCTTC. Encoded protein: CASSSRGDSYNEQFF.